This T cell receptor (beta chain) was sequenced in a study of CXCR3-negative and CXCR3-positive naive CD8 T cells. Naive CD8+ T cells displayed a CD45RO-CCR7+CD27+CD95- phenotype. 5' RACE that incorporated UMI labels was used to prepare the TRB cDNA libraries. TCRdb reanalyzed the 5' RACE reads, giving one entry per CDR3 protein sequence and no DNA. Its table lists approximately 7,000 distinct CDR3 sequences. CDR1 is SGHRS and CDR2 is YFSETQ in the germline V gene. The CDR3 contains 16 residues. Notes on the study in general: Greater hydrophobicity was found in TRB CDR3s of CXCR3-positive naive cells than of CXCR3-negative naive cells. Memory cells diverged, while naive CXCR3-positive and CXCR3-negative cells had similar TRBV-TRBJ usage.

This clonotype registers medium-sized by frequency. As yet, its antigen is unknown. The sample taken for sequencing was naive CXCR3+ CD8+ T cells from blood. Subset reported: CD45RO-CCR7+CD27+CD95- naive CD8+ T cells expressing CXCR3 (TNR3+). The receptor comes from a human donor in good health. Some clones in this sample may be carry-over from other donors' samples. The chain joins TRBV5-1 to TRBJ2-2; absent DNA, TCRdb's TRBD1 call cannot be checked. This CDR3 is CASSLTGGAGTGELFF.